The present T cell receptor beta chain was sequenced within a study of blood T cell repertoires in COVID-19. Overall study: COVID-19 samples from acute and convalescent phases originated in the United States, Italy and Spain. T cells, B-cell-depleted T cells, or PBMCs provided the cDNA or gDNA that served as material.

The J segment lost 2 bases and the V segment lost 6 bases, leaving 4 bases of the junction unmatched. Germline values: CDR1 MNHEY, CDR2 SVGAGI. The CDR3 runs 14 residues. TCRdb keeps only in-frame clones here, not all; method: immunoSEQ multiplex PCR. The table shows under 250,000 clones, with around 84% occurring only once. Followed longitudinally, the Seattle patients had been enrolled during active infection. The source material was peripheral blood. The receptor comes from a man aged 45-60 years with COVID-19, enrolled during active disease. The rearrangement uses TRBV6-5 and TRBJ1-3; 7 positions agree with TRBD1. The CDR3 sequence is CASRTGFTGNTIYF. The CDR3 DNA follows: TGTGCCAGCAGGACAGGGTTTACTGGAAACACCATATATTTT.